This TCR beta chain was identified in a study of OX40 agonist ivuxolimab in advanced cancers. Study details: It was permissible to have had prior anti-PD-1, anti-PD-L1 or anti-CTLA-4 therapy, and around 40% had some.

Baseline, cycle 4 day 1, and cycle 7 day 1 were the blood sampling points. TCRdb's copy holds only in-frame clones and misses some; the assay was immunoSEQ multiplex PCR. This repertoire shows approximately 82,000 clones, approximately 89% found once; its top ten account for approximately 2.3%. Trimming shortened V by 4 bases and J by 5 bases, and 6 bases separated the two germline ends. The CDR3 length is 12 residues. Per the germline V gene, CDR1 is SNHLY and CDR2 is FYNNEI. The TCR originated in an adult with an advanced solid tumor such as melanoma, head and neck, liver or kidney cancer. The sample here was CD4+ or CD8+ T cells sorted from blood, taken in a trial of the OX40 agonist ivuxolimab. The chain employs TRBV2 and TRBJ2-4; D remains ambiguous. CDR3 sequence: CASSVGQNIQYF. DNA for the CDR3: TGTGCCAGCAGTGTCGGGCAAAACATTCAGTACTTC.